The TCR beta chain under discussion was sequenced for a study of Graves' ophthalmopathy and Graves' hyperthyroidism. The PBMC fraction was derived from under 11 ml of fresh peripheral blood. In its sample, this clonotype was seen many times. V was clipped by 3 bases and J by 5 bases, with 20 bases between them. The CDR3 has 16 amino acids. CDR3 regions of TCR beta were amplified from RNA transcripts. The first round was an RT-PCR with HTBI primers, and the second round was a multiplex PCR. One entry per CDR3 protein results from TCRdb running MiXCR on the multiplex PCR reads. Of about 370,000 distinct CDR3 sequences listed, about 15% are singletons.

The source of this sequence is an adult woman with stable Graves' hyperthyroidism. V usage is TRBV12-3 or TRBV12-4 and J usage is TRBJ2-7, with D unresolved. The sequenced sample was peripheral blood. The CDR3 sequence is CASSFSPKSNSDEQYF. The DNA of the CDR3 is TGTGCCAGCAGTTTCTCTCCTAAATCTAATTCGGACGAGCAGTACTTC.